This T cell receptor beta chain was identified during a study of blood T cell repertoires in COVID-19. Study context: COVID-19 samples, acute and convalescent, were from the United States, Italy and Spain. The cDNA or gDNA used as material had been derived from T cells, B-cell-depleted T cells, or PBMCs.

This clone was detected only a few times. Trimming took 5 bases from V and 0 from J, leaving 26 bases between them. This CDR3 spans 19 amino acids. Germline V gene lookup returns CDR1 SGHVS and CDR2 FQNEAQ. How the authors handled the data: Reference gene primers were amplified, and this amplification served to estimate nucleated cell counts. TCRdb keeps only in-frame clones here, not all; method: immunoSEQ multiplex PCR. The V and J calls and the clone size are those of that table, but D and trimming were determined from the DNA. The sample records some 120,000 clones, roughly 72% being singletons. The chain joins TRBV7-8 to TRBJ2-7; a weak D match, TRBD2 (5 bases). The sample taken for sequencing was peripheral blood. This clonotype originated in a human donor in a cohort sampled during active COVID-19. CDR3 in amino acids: CASSPQLILISGSSYEQYF. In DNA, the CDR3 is TGTGCCAGCAGCCCCCAACTAATTCTGATATCGGGGAGCTCCTACGAGCAGTACTTC.